The 10 T cell receptor beta chains reported below all come from one sample, sequenced in a study of blood T cell repertoires in COVID-19 (TCRdb year 2020). The receptor library was made with the immunoSEQ multiplex PCR assay. What TCRdb holds here is the immuneACCESS table cut down to in-frame rearrangements. Part of the clones is not present; checked against another copy, under half of the missing clones reflect an unresolved V gene, and the others are unexplained. This sample comprises under 250,000 clones, roughly 77% of them detected only once. Under 7% of the sample comes from the top ten. Sequencing input: peripheral blood. The receptors were gathered from a woman aged 40-49 years with COVID-19, enrolled during active disease.

The chain joins TRBV7-7 to TRBJ2-7; 9 bases fit TRBD1. CDR1 is SSHAT and CDR2 is FNYEAQ in the germline V gene (reference sequence). The CDR3 is made up of 19 amino acids. V lost 5 bases and J lost 3; bases outside the gene matches: 20. This chain's CDR3 is CASSERYSGTGSIIYEQYF. The CDR3 region has the DNA TGTGCCAGCAGCGAGAGATATTCCGGGACAGGGTCGATAATCTACGAGCAGTACTTC.

V and J are TRBV6-1 and TRBJ1-5, with TRBD1 as a possible D gene (6 bases). Germline CDR1 and CDR2: MNHNS and SASEGT. V lost 4 bases and J lost 0, with 19 bases in between. CDR3 length: 18 residues. Here the CDR3 reads CASSGNAGTSLSNQPQHF. The CDR3 DNA reads TGTGCCAGCAGTGGAAACGCCGGGACATCTCTTAGCAATCAGCCCCAGCATTTT.

This chain joins TRBV7-2 and TRBJ2-1; 11 positions match TRBD2. The CDR3 loop spans 15 amino acids. V trimming: 2 bases; J trimming: 9 bases; junction bases outside the gene matches: 6. CDR1 is SGHTA and CDR2 is FQGNSA in the germline V gene. CDR3 DNA sequence: TGTGCCAGCAGCTTAAAGACTAGCGGGGTTGGTGAGCAGTTCTTC. Encoded protein: CASSLKTSGVGEQFF. The whole variable domain, remainder taken from reference TRBV7-2 and TRBJ2-1, is GAGVSQSPSNKVTEKGKDVELRCDPISGHTALYWYRQSLGQGLEFLIYFQGNSAPDKSGLPSDRFSAERTGGSVSTLTIQRTQQEDSAVYLCASSLKTSGVGEQFFGPGTRLTVL.

This chain uses TRBV6-4 with TRBJ1-1; a possible D gene is TRBD1 (5 bases). The CDR3 consists of 18 residues. With 4 bases removed from V and 4 bases from J, the gap between germline ends came to 25 bases. Germline CDR1 reads MRHNA; CDR2 reads SNTAGT. CDR3: CASSVEFGAGAGGTEAFF. CDR3 bases: TGTGCCAGCAGTGTAGAGTTTGGTGCCGGGGCCGGGGGCACTGAAGCTTTCTTT.

The J gene is TRBJ2-2, the V gene TRBV2; possibly TRBD2 for D (6 bases). The V and J ends lost 8 bases and 5 bases respectively, with 15 bases between them. The CDR3 consists of 14 residues. Germline values: CDR1 SNHLY, CDR2 FYNNEI. The CDR3 DNA reads TGTGCCAGCGAGGGCGGGGCGGCTACCGGGGAGCTGTTTTTT. This gives the protein CASEGGAATGELFF.

The chain carries TRBV5-1 and TRBJ1-4, with 8 bases that match TRBD1. The CDR3 has 16 amino acids. CDR1 is SGHRS, CDR2 YFSETQ, per germline. Trimming removed 4 bases from V and 2 bases from J; junction bases left unmatched: 7. The CDR3 DNA sequence: TGCGCCAGCAGCGGTACAGGGGGGGAGACTAATGAAAAACTGTTTTTT. This gives the protein CASSGTGGETNEKLFF.

This clone has just a few counts. V is TRBV5-6 and J is TRBJ1-1; 7 bases are shared with TRBD1. V lost 3 bases to trimming and J lost 6 bases; unmatched junction nucleotides: 14. The CDR3 loop spans 16 amino acids. Germline V gene data show CDR1 as SGHDT and CDR2 as YYEEEE. For the CDR3, the DNA is TGTGCCAGCAGCTCCAACCCGGACAGGACACTGTCTGAAGCTTTCTTT. This sequence encodes CASSSNPDRTLSEAFF.

J is TRBJ1-2 and V is TRBV29-1; possibly TRBD1 for D (6 bases). V was cut by 4 bases and J by 1 base, with 10 bases left in between. CDR3 size: 13 residues. Germline CDR1 and CDR2: SQVTM and ANQGSEA. The CDR3: CSVAAGVNYGYTF. The CDR3 nucleotides read TGCAGCGTTGCGGCAGGGGTTAACTATGGCTACACCTTC.

CDR3 sequence reads: CAWSRGGPYNEQFF. The CDR3 region has the DNA TGTGCCTGGAGTAGGGGGGGACCCTACAATGAGCAGTTCTTC. J is TRBJ2-1 and V is TRBV30, with D possibly TRBD2 on 7 matching bases. Germline loops: CDR1 GTSNPN, CDR2 SVGIG (reference sequence). Between the trimmed V and J ends, which lost 2 bases and 2 bases, there was a span of 10 bases. The CDR3 is made up of 14 amino acids.

This chain joins TRBV2 and TRBJ2-7, with D tentatively TRBD1 (6 bases). The CDR3 is 13 amino acids. The germline gives CDR1 SNHLY, CDR2 FYNNEI. V gave up 6 bases and J gave up 5 bases, with 14 bases separating them. The CDR3 nucleotides read TGTGCCAGCAGGAGGGCAGGGGTCCACGAGCAGTACTTC. It specifies CASRRAGVHEQYF.